These 15 T cell receptor beta chains were all obtained from the same sample, sequenced in a study of blood T cells in healthy people across ages. Primers used in a second PCR of roughly 6 to 11 cycles were a sample-barcoded 5' primer and a J-beta primer mix. In TCRdb, the 5' RACE reads were re-called with MiXCR into one record per CDR3 protein. The table includes 800,000 to 1,300,000 distinct CDR3 sequences, about 23% detected once. This sample also appeared in a second study, on T cells of mothers and their children.

Sequenced material: blood. The receptors shown here come from a girl between 2 and 10 years old in good health.

The rearrangement joins TRBV11-3 to TRBJ1-2, with TRBD1 as a possible D gene (6 bases). Looked up from germline, CDR1 is SGHNT and CDR2 is YENEEA. The CDR3 is 17 residues long. V lost 1 base and J lost 7, with 22 bases in between. CDR3 nucleotide sequence: TGTGCCAGCAGCTTAGTTGAAGGAGCTGGGGGCTCTGGTGGCTACACCTTC. It encodes CASSLVEGAGGSGGYTF.

In nucleotides, the CDR3 is TGTGCCAGCAGCTTACCCGCTAGCGGACCATCCTACGAGCAGTACTTC. It encodes CASSLPASGPSYEQYF. The chain joins TRBV7-9 to TRBJ2-5, with 7 bases identical to TRBD2. Gene TRBJ2-7 matches the end of the DNA better, so the J call may be wrong. The CDR3 has 16 amino acids. Germline values: CDR1 SEHNR, CDR2 FQNEAQ (reference sequence).

The V call is TRBV4-3, the J call TRBJ1-1; 7 nucleotides agree with TRBD1. Trimming cost V 3 bases and J 6 bases; bases outside gene matches: 13. Germline assignment: CDR1 LGHNA and CDR2 YSLEER. CDR3 length: 16 amino acids. Here the CDR3 DNA reads TGCGCCAGCAGCCACGTAACCCCAGGGCAGGGGGCTGAAGCTTTCTTT. It specifies CASSHVTPGQGAEAFF.

As to this clonotype: One end of the junction fails to match germline, which may point to a read error. This chain connects TRBV20-1 to TRBJ2-5; 8 nucleotides agree with TRBD2. The CDR3 extends over 14 amino acids. CDR1 is DFQATT, CDR2 SNEGSKA, per germline (reference sequence). The DNA for the CDR3 is TGCAGTGTTAGAGCGGGGGATCGTGGGGAGACCCAGTACTTC. This sequence encodes CSVRAGDRGETQYF.

The chain joins TRBV7-6 to TRBJ1-4, with D hard to call. V was trimmed by 5 bases and J by 8 bases, leaving 12 bases between them. The CDR3 runs to 13 residues. Per germline, CDR1 SGHVS and CDR2 FNYEAQ. Here the CDR3 reads CASSPRITEKLFF. The CDR3 DNA reads TGTGCCAGCAGCCCCCGAATTACAGAAAAACTGTTTTTT.

This clonotype was counted only a few times. The rearrangement uses TRBV6-1 and TRBJ2-5; tentatively, D is TRBD1 (6 bases). Trimming shortened V by 2 bases and J by 1 base, and 11 bases separated the two germline ends. The CDR3 has 15 amino acids. Germline CDR1 and CDR2: MNHNS and SASEGT. CDR3 DNA: TGTGCCAGCAGTGAACTGACAGGAAGCCAAGAGACCCAGTACTTC. Translating it yields CASSELTGSQETQYF.

This rearrangement joins TRBV2 to TRBJ2-7; 10 nucleotides line up with TRBD2. This CDR3 is built from 15 residues. Germline values: CDR1 SNHLY, CDR2 FYNNEI. With 6 bases clipped from V and 6 bases from J, the junction kept 11 bases outside the gene matches. CDR3 sequence reads: CASRVETSGVVEQYF. For the CDR3, the DNA is TGTGCCAGCAGAGTAGAAACTAGCGGGGTTGTCGAGCAGTACTTC.

CDR3: CASSLTTGQGGEQYF. Here the CDR3 DNA reads TGCGCCAGCAGCCTAACTACGGGACAGGGAGGCGAGCAGTACTTC. This rearrangement joins TRBV4-1 to TRBJ2-7; 9 bases line up with TRBD1. Germline CDR1 reads MGHRA; CDR2 reads YSYEKL. The CDR3 loop spans 15 amino acids. Trimming took 4 bases from V and 6 from J; bases not matched to a gene: 10.

The rearrangement joins TRBV6-6 to TRBJ1-4; no definite D call. The CDR3 consists of 16 residues. V lost 0 bases, J lost 6 bases, and 14 bases lay in between. Per germline, CDR1 MNHNY and CDR2 SVGAGI (reference sequence). The CDR3 sequence is CASSYSGWHFDEKLFF. The CDR3 bases are TGTGCCAGCAGTTACTCGGGTTGGCACTTTGATGAAAAACTGTTTTTT.

This clonotype was seen a handful of times. This chain connects TRBV28 to TRBJ1-5; 9 nucleotides match TRBD1. The CDR3 loop spans 17 amino acids. Germline values: CDR1 MDHEN, CDR2 SYDVKM. V gave up 5 bases and J gave up 3 bases; unmatched junction bases: 11. Here the CDR3 reads CASSITTGGLVNQPQHF. For the CDR3, the DNA is TGTGCCAGCAGTATAACCACAGGGGGCCTGGTCAATCAGCCCCAGCATTTT. Full variable domain (missing parts from reference TRBV28 and TRBJ1-5): DVKVTQSSRYLVKRTGEKVFLECVQDMDHENMFWYRQDPGLGLRLIYFSYDVKMKEKGDIPEGYSVSREKKERFSLILESASTNQTSMYLCASSITTGGLVNQPQHFGDGTRLSIL.

The chain couples TRBV7-2 to TRBJ2-2; 11 positions agree with TRBD2. Germline V gene data show CDR1 as SGHTA and CDR2 as FQGNSA. This CDR3 region has 15 residues. Trimming took 5 bases from V and 7 from J; bases not matched to a gene: 6. This CDR3 reads CASSISGGASGELFF. The CDR3 DNA reads TGTGCCAGCAGCATTAGCGGGGGGGCAAGCGGGGAGCTGTTTTTT. The whole variable domain, filled in from reference TRBV7-2 and TRBJ2-2, reads GAGVSQSPSNKVTEKGKDVELRCDPISGHTALYWYRQSLGQGLEFLIYFQGNSAPDKSGLPSDRFSAERTGGSVSTLTIQRTQQEDSAVYLCASSISGGASGELFFGEGSRLTVL.

The rearrangement links TRBV6-2 or TRBV6-3 to TRBJ2-7; D possibly corresponds to TRBD1 (6 bases). In germline, CDR1 is MNHEY, CDR2 SVGEGT. This CDR3 contains 13 residues. V lost 7 bases and J 2 bases, leaving 12 bases between the germline ends. CDR3 DNA sequence: TGTGCCAGCACTTCTCAGGGGCCCTACGAGCAGTACTTC. It codes for CASTSQGPYEQYF.

This rearrangement joins TRBV7-2 to TRBJ1-5; a weak D match, TRBD1 (6 bases). Trimming shortened V by 2 bases and J by 5 bases, and 16 bases separated the two germline ends. The CDR3 covers 16 residues. Germline V gene lookup returns CDR1 SGHTA and CDR2 FQGNSA. In DNA form, the CDR3 reads TGTGCCAGCAGCTTACGAACAGGGTCGGCCTATCAGCCCCAGCATTTT. This translates into CASSLRTGSAYQPQHF.

The gene calls are TRBV9 and TRBJ2-4; no firm D call. This CDR3 comprises 13 residues. V lost 3 bases to trimming and J lost 9 bases, with 13 bases between them. Looked up from germline, CDR1 is SGDLS and CDR2 is YYNGEE. Here the CDR3 reads CASSETSIGIQYF. For the CDR3, the DNA is TGTGCCAGCAGCGAGACCTCAATCGGCATTCAGTACTTC.

For this clonotype: An end of the junction does not agree with germline; a read error may underlie this. In DNA form, the CDR3 reads TGCAGTGCCCGTAATTTAGCGGCCTCCCACAATGAGCAGTTCTTC. Its protein product is CSARNLAASHNEQFF. The V and J genes are TRBV20-1 and TRBJ2-1; TRBD2 might be the D (6 bases). The CDR3 length is 15 residues. Germline loops: CDR1 DFQATT, CDR2 SNEGSKA (reference sequence).